This T cell receptor (beta chain) originates from a study of human T cells and chemical hapten exposure. Germline loops: CDR1 SGHDN, CDR2 FVKESK. This CDR3 contains 15 residues. Trimming took 2 bases from V and 7 from J; bases not matched to a gene: 4. This clonotype showed up just a few times. Time point in this sample: pre-sensitization, week 0. Documented treatment: therapeutic diphenylcyclopropenone sensitization with weekly scalp DPC. Total RNA extraction was carried out from unfractionated whole blood. TCRdb recomputed calls from the RACE reads with MiXCR, one row per CDR3 protein. Counted here are around 250,000 distinct CDR3 sequences, about 8.1% occurring once; the ten biggest clones make up about 2.5%.

V is TRBV14 and J is TRBJ2-5, with 13 bases that match TRBD2. Here the sequenced sample was whole blood, taken in connection with sensitization to the hapten diphenylcyclopropenone (DPC). The clonotype was recovered from a woman aged 40 to 50 with alopecia areata. Some clones in this sample may be carry-over from other donors' samples. CDR3 in amino acids: CASSQWTSGSATQYF. CDR3 nucleotides: TGTGCCAGCAGCCAATGGACTAGCGGGAGCGCGACCCAGTACTTC.